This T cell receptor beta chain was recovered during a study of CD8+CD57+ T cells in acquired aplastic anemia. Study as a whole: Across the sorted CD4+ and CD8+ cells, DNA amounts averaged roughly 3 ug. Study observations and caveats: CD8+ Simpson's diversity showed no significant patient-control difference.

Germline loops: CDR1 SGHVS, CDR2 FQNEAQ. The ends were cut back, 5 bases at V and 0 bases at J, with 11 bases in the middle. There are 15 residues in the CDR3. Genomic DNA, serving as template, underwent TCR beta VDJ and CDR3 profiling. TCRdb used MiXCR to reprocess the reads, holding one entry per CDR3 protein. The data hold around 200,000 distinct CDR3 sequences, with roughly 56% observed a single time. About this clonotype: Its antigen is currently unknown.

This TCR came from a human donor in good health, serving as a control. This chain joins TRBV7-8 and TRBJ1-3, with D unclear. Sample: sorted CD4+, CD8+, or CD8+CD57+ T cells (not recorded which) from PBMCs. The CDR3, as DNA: TGTGCCAGCAGCCCGGCCCACACCTCTGGAAACACCATATATTTT. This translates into CASSPAHTSGNTIYF.